This paragraph reports one T cell receptor (beta chain). Its specificity is not known. The sample has other DNA sequences that encode this CDR3 too. The data were taken from a study of cytomegalovirus exposure and HLA in healthy donors. General observations from the study: In a later analysis, parvovirus B19, influenza, CMV and Epstein-Barr virus appeared linked to several top co-occurrence clusters. Analyses of presence/absence relied on an assumption of roughly uniform sequencing depth across donors.

With 60 Vbeta and 13 Jbeta primers, the PCR was carried out. Profiled with immunoSEQ multiplex PCR; TCRdb holds only in-frame clones, not every one. The sample contains approximately 98,000 clones, around 75% of which appear only once. The length of the CDR3 is 13 residues. CDR1 and CDR2 (germline): SGHNT, YYREEE (reference sequence). V gave up 5 bases and J gave up 2 bases, with 10 bases separating them. Donors counted as nominally healthy when sampled, yet unrecorded immune exposures were likely. The sequence derives from a man between 18 and 29 years old in good health and CMV-seropositive. What was sequenced was PBMCs. The genes are TRBV5-4 and TRBJ1-1; possible D gene TRBD1, 5 bases. The CDR3 protein is CASSLDRNTEAFF. DNA of the CDR3: TGTGCCAGCAGTTTAGACAGAAACACTGAAGCTTTCTTT. The full variable domain, in which reference TRBV5-4 and TRBJ1-1 provide the parts outside the CDR3, is ETGVTQSPTHLIKTRGQQVTLRCSSQSGHNTVSWYQQALGQGPQFIFQYYREEENGRGNFPPRFSGLQFPNYSSELNVNALELDDSALYLCASSLDRNTEAFFGQGTRLTVV.